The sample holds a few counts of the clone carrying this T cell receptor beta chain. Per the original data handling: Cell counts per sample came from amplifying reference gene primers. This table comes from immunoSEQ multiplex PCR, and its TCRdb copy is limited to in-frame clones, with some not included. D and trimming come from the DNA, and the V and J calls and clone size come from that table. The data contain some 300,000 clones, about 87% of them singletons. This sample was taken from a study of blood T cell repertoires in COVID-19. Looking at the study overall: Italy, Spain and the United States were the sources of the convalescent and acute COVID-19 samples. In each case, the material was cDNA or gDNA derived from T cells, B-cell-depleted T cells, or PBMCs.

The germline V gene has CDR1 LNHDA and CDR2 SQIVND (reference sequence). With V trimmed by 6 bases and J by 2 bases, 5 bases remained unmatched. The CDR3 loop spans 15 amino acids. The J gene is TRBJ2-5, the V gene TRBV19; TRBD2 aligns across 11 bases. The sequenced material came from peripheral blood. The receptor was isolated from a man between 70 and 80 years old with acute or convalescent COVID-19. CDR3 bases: TGTGCCAGTAGCATGACTAGCGGGGAACAAGAGACCCAGTACTTC. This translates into CASSMTSGEQETQYF.